These T cell receptor beta chains were read from a single sample in a study of spatial heterogeneity in lung cancer. Via MiXCR, TCRdb re-called the 5' RACE reads, giving one row per CDR3 protein. The sample includes tens of thousands of distinct CDR3 sequences, approximately 6.3% of them seen just once. The sequencing here drew on PBMCs, taken at surgery. These receptors came from a female donor with early-stage non-small cell lung cancer. The CDR3 runs from the conserved cysteine through the conserved F or W. D genes are given only for firm matches. Clone size, where shown, is once, few, many, or a class for clones that have expanded.

CDR3,DNA,J,V,size,D,length
CASSLGSSGNTIYF,TGTGCCAGCTCCCTAGGGAGCTCTGGAAACACCATATATTTT,TRBJ1-3,TRBV12-3/TRBV12-4,few,NA,14
CASSYSEFGRGRGEKLFF,TGTGCCAGCAGTTACAGCGAATTCGGCAGGGGGCGAGGTGAAAAACTGTTTTTT,TRBJ1-4,TRBV6-5,NA,TRBD1,18
CSARSWTGESGYTF,TGCAGTGCTAGATCTTGGACAGGGGAGAGTGGCTACACCTTC,TRBJ1-2,TRBV20-1,once,TRBD1,14
CASSPSSGNTIYF,TGTGCCAGCAGCCCGAGCTCTGGAAACACCATATATTTT,TRBJ1-3,TRBV3-1,NA,NA,13
CASSLPVGSTDTQYF,TGCGCCAGCAGTCTGCCGGTGGGTAGCACAGATACGCAGTATTTT,TRBJ2-3,TRBV5-1,many,NA,15
CASSLQRTSGSTDTQYF,TGTGCCAGCAGCTTACAGAGGACTAGCGGTAGCACAGATACGCAGTATTTT,TRBJ2-3,TRBV11-3,few,TRBD2,17
CASSFGGSSAAYGYTF,TGCGCCAGCAGCTTTGGCGGGTCCAGCGCTGCCTATGGCTACACCTTC,TRBJ1-2,TRBV5-1,many,NA,16
CSARTGPWSSYNSPLHF,TGCAGTGCTAGAACGGGCCCTTGGAGCTCCTATAATTCACCCCTCCACTTT,TRBJ1-6,TRBV20-1,NA,NA,17
CASSPGSAHGEQFF,TGTGCCAGCAGCCCCGGGTCGGCCCATGGTGAGCAGTTCTTC,TRBJ2-1,TRBV7-2,many,NA,14
CAISARANTEAFF,TGTGCCATTTCGGCCAGGGCCAACACTGAAGCTTTCTTT,TRBJ1-1,TRBV2,NA,NA,13
CASSLGVYNEQFF,TGTGCCAGCAGTCTCGGCGTTTACAATGAGCAGTTCTTC,TRBJ2-1,TRBV12-3/TRBV12-4,NA,NA,13
CASEQGNGNTIYF,TGTGCCAGCGAACAGGGGAACGGAAACACCATATATTTT,TRBJ1-3,TRBV6-2/TRBV6-3,many,TRBD1,13
CSASGRKNTEAFF,TGCAGTGCCTCGGGACGGAAGAACACTGAAGCTTTCTTT,TRBJ1-1,TRBV20-1,NA,NA,13
CASSRIQGLTNYGYTF,TGTGCCAGCAGCCGAATACAGGGACTAACTAACTATGGCTACACCTTC,TRBJ1-2,TRBV6-5,NA,NA,16
CASSYTAGELAMVNTQYF,TGTGCCAGCAGTTATACAGCGGGGGAGCTCGCCATGGTGAATACGCAGTATTTT,TRBJ2-3,TRBV6-2/TRBV6-3,many,TRBD2,18
CASNFERGDYNEQFF,TGTGCCAGCAATTTCGAGCGGGGGGACTACAATGAGCAGTTCTTC,TRBJ2-1,TRBV2,many,TRBD2,15
CASSLGSSNQPQHF,TGTGCCAGCAGCTTGGGTTCTAGCAATCAGCCCCAGCATTTT,TRBJ1-5,TRBV13,NA,NA,14
CASSLPAGGRETQYF,TGCGCCAGCAGCTTACCAGCGGGGGGCCGGGAGACCCAGTACTTC,TRBJ2-5,TRBV5-1,NA,TRBD2,15
CSAPTGRNQPQHF,TGCAGTGCCCCGACAGGGAGGAATCAGCCCCAGCATTTT,TRBJ1-5,TRBV20-1,many,TRBD1,13
CASVGAGPGEQYF,TGTGCCAGCGTGGGAGCGGGTCCAGGCGAGCAGTACTTC,TRBJ2-7,TRBV2,NA,NA,13
CASRTGASYEQYF,TGTGCCAGTAGGACAGGGGCCTCCTACGAGCAGTACTTC,TRBJ2-7,TRBV19,few,TRBD1,13
CASSFLPSGNEKLFF,TGCGCCAGCAGCTTCCTACCGAGTGGAAATGAAAAACTGTTTTTT,TRBJ1-4,TRBV5-1,NA,NA,15
CASRTDRAGEQYF,TGTGCCAGCAGGACGGACAGGGCGGGCGAGCAGTACTTC,TRBJ2-7,TRBV2,many,TRBD1,13
CAWSAYVDGSEYF,TGTGCCTGGAGTGCCTACGTCGACGGATCCGAGTACTTC,TRBJ2-7,TRBV30,NA,NA,13
CASSSTGHTGQPQHF,TGTGCCAGCAGCTCGACAGGGCATACAGGTCAGCCCCAGCATTTT,TRBJ1-5,TRBV7-2,many,TRBD1,15
CASSPQEAGDEQFF,TGCGCCAGCAGCCCACAGGAGGCTGGGGATGAGCAGTTCTTC,TRBJ2-1,TRBV5-1,NA,NA,14
CASSYGAGARGYTF,TGTGCCAGCAGTTACGGCGCAGGGGCGAGGGGCTACACCTTC,TRBJ1-2,TRBV6-6,few,NA,14
CASSQDSYSNQPQHF,TGCGCCAGCAGCCAAGACAGCTATAGCAATCAGCCCCAGCATTTT,TRBJ1-5,TRBV4-3,many,NA,15
CASSFKSPGTYEQYF,TGTGCCAGCAGCTTCAAATCTCCGGGGACCTACGAGCAGTACTTC,TRBJ2-7,TRBV7-2,few,NA,15
CAWSVGRVLTYEQYF,TGTGCCTGGAGTGTAGGCAGGGTCCTAACCTACGAGCAGTACTTC,TRBJ2-7,TRBV30,NA,NA,15
CASSGGLVPTGELFF,TGCGCCAGCAGCGGGGGCTTGGTACCCACCGGGGAGCTGTTTTTT,TRBJ2-2,TRBV5-1,many,NA,15
CASSPGAEGARYGYTF,TGTGCCAGCAGCCCAGGGGCAGAGGGGGCAAGATATGGCTACACCTTC,TRBJ1-2,TRBV7-9,NA,TRBD1,16
CASSATGDTGDYEQYF,TGTGCCAGCAGTGCAACAGGGGACACGGGGGACTACGAGCAGTACTTC,TRBJ2-7,TRBV6-1,NA,NA,16
CASSPTEVPVSIYF,TGTGCCAGCAGCCCCACGGAGGTTCCCGTGTCCATATATTTT,TRBJ1-3,TRBV7-9,few,NA,14
CASSQSTEKLFF,TGTGCCAGCAGCCAATCCACAGAAAAACTGTTTTTT,TRBJ1-4,TRBV4-2,many,NA,12
CATSDHGGKAFF,TGTGCCACCAGTGATCATGGGGGTAAAGCTTTCTTT,TRBJ1-1,TRBV24-1,many,NA,12
CASRGQGVNEQYF,TGTGCCAGCAGGGGACAGGGGGTCAACGAGCAGTACTTC,TRBJ2-7,TRBV27,NA,TRBD1,13
CASSGVAPEQFF,TGTGCCAGCAGTGGGGTGGCACCTGAGCAGTTCTTC,TRBJ2-1,TRBV7-9,many,NA,12
CASSLRALNTGELFF,TGTGCCAGCAGCTTGCGGGCCCTGAACACCGGGGAGCTGTTTTTT,TRBJ2-2,TRBV11-2,many,NA,15
CASRRGQPQHF,TGTGCCAGCAGACGGGGGCAGCCCCAGCATTTT,TRBJ1-5,TRBV2,NA,NA,11
CASSSGTGDEAFF,TGTGCCAGCAGTTCAGGGACAGGGGATGAAGCTTTCTTT,TRBJ1-1,TRBV28,many,TRBD1,13
CASSEWGDTQYF,TGCGCCAGCAGTGAGTGGGGGGATACGCAGTATTTT,TRBJ2-3,TRBV10-1,NA,NA,12
CASSLETGILEAFF,TGTGCCAGCAGCTTAGAGACGGGTATCCTTGAAGCTTTCTTT,TRBJ1-1,TRBV7-9,NA,NA,14
CASGSRQGTEAFF,TGTGCCAGCGGATCCCGACAGGGAACTGAAGCTTTCTTT,TRBJ1-1,TRBV7-2,NA,TRBD1,13
CSALGHQGSGNTEAFF,TGCAGTGCTTTGGGCCACCAGGGTAGTGGGAACACTGAAGCTTTCTTT,TRBJ1-1,TRBV20-1,many,NA,16
CASRRDTGYTF,TGTGCCAGCAGGCGGGACACGGGCTACACCTTC,TRBJ1-2,TRBV2,few,NA,11
CASSYSMYQDYGYTF,TGTGCCAGCAGTTACTCGATGTATCAGGACTATGGCTACACCTTC,TRBJ1-2,TRBV6-5,NA,NA,15
CASRGAGANVLTF,TGCGCCAGCAGAGGGGCTGGGGCCAACGTCCTGACTTTC,TRBJ2-6,TRBV5-1,few,NA,13
CASSYEFAGTYNSPLHF,TGTGCCAGCAGTTACGAATTTGCAGGCACCTATAATTCACCCCTCCACTTT,TRBJ1-6,TRBV6-5,many,NA,17
CASSLVPEAYGYTF,TGCGCCAGCAGCTTGGTTCCGGAGGCCTATGGCTACACCTTC,TRBJ1-2,TRBV5-1,NA,NA,14
CASSHNVADYGYTF,TGCGCCAGCAGCCACAACGTGGCAGACTATGGCTACACCTTC,TRBJ1-2,TRBV4-1,many,NA,14
CSVTGAIYEQYF,TGCAGCGTGACAGGGGCTATCTACGAGCAGTACTTC,TRBJ2-7,TRBV29-1,NA,TRBD1,12
CASRDRGDSNTEAFF,TGCGCCAGCCGGGACAGGGGCGATTCGAACACTGAAGCTTTCTTT,TRBJ1-1,TRBV10-2,many,TRBD1,15
CASSEYSNQPQHF,TGTGCCAGCAGCGAATATAGCAATCAGCCCCAGCATTTT,TRBJ1-5,TRBV3-1,many,NA,13
CASSLAGASSYNEQFF,TGTGCCAGCAGTCTAGCGGGGGCCTCCTCCTACAATGAGCAGTTCTTC,TRBJ2-1,TRBV6-5,few,TRBD2,16